The entry below describes one TCR beta chain. Its antigen remains unknown. Sorting of CD4+ naive, central memory, regulatory and stem cell-like memory cells was performed via CD45RO/CCR7/CD25/CD127/CD95/CD27. Sorted populations were all over 95% pure. Every isolated RNA sample was fully reverse transcribed, so sequencing captured expressed TCRB transcripts. The protocol was immunoSEQ multiplex PCR, while the TCRdb copy is restricted to in-frame clones and leaves out a portion. The data show 600,000 to 750,000 clones, with around 12% seen just once and more than 0.09% held by the top ten. Germline V gene sequence: CDR1 LNHNV, CDR2 YYDKDF (reference sequence). V was shortened by 0 bases and J by 7 bases, with 13 bases between the two germline ends. This CDR3 contains 14 residues. These data belong to a study of beta chain features in type 1 diabetes. Overall study context: Taken together, all samples contributed 107,917,701 examined sorted cells. Notes on the study in general: Across all four CD4+ subsets, people with type 1 diabetes showed modestly shorter TCRB CDR3s.

The receptor was isolated from a man younger than 40 with type 1 diabetes. V is TRBV15 and J is TRBJ2-7; D call uncertain. Material: naive CD4+ T cells from blood. The CDR3 sequence is CATSRDSPQGEQYF. CDR3 DNA: TGTGCCACCAGCAGAGACTCCCCCCAAGGTGAGCAGTACTTC.